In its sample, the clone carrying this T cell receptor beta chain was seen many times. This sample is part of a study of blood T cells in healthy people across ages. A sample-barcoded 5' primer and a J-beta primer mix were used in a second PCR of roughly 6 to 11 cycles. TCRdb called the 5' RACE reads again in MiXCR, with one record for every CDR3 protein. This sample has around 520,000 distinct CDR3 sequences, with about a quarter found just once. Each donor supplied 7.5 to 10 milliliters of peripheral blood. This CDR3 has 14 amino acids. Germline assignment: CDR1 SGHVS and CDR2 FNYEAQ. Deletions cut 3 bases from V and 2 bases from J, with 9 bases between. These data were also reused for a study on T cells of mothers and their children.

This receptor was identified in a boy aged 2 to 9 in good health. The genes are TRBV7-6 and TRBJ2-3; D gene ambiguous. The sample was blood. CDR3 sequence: CASSFTRDTDTQYF. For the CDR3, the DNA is TGTGCCAGCAGCTTTACCAGAGACACAGATACGCAGTATTTT.